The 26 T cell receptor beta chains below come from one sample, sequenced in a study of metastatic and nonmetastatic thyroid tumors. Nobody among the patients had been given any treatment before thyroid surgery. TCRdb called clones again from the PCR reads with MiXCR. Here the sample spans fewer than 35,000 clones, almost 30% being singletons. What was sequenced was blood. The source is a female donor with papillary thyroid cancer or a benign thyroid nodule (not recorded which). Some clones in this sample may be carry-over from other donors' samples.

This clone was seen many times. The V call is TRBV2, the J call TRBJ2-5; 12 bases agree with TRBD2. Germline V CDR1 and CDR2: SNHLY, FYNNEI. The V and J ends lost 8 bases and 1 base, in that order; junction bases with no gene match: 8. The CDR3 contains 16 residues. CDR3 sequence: CASCAGLAGFQETQYF. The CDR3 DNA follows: TGTGCCAGCTGTGCGGGACTAGCGGGCTTCCAAGAGACCCAGTACTTC.

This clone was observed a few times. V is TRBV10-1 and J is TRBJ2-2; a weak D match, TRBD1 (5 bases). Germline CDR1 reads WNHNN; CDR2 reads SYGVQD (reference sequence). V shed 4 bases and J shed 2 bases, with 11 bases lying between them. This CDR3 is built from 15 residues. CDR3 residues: CASSVSRANTGELFF. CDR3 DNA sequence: TGCGCCAGCAGTGTAAGCAGGGCAAACACCGGGGAGCTGTTTTTT.

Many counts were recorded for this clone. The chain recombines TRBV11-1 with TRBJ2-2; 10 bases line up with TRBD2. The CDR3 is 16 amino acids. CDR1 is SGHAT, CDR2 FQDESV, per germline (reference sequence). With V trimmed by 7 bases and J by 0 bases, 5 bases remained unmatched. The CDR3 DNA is TGTGCCAGCACCCACCTAGCGGGAGCGAACACCGGGGAGCTGTTTTTT. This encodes CASTHLAGANTGELFF.

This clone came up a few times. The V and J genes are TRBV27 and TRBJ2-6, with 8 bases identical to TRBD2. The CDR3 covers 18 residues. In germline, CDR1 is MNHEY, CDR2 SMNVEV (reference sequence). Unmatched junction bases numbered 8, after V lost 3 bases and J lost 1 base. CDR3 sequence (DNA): TGTGCCAGCAGTTTTACTAGCGGACTATTTTCTGGGGCCAACGTCCTGACTTTC. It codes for CASSFTSGLFSGANVLTF.

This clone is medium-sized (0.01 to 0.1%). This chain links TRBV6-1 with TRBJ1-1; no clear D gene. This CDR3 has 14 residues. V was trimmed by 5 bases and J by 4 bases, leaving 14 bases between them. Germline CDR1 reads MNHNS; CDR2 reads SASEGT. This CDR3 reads CASSTGSVGTEAFF. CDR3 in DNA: TGTGCCAGCAGTACGGGGTCAGTAGGCACTGAAGCTTTCTTT.

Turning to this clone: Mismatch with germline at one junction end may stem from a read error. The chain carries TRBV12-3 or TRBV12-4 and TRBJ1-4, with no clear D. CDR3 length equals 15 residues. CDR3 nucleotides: TGTGCCAGCAGCCCCCAGGCCAGTATTAATGAAAAACTATTTTTT. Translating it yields CASSPQASINEKLFF.

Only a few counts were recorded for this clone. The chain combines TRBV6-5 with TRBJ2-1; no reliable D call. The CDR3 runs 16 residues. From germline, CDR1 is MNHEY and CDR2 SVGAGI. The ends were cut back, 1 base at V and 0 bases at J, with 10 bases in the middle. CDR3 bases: TGTGCCAGCAGTTACTGGAGACCTAGCTCCTACAATGAGCAGTTCTTC. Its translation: CASSYWRPSSYNEQFF.

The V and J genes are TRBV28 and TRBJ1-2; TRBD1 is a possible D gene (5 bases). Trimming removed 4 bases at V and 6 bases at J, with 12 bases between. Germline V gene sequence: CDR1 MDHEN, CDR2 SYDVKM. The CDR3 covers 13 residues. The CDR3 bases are TGTGCCAGCAGTTCCCAGTTGGGGGATGGCTACACCTTC. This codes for CASSSQLGDGYTF.

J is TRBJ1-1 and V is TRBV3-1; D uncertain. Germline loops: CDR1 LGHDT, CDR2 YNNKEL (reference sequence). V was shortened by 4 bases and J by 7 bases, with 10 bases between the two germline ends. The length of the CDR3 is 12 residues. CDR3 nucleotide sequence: TGTGCCAGCAGCCTCGCGGACGGTGAAGCTTTCTTT. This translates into CASSLADGEAFF.

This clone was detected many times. The CDR3 loop is CASTPARAHTGELFF. The CDR3 bases are TGTGCCAGCACCCCGGCCCGAGCCCACACCGGGGAGCTGTTTTTT. This chain connects TRBV11-2 to TRBJ2-2; D is unclear. The germline CDR1 and CDR2 sequences are SGHAT and FQNNGV. V shed 7 bases and J shed 3 bases, with 15 bases lying between them. This CDR3 contains 15 residues. The whole variable domain, filled in from reference TRBV11-2 and TRBJ2-2, reads EAGVAQSPRYKIIEKRQSVAFWCNPISGHATLYWYQQILGQGPKLLIQFQNNGVVDDSQLPKDRFSAERLKGVDSTLKIQPAKLEDSAVYLCASTPARAHTGELFFGEGSRLTVL.

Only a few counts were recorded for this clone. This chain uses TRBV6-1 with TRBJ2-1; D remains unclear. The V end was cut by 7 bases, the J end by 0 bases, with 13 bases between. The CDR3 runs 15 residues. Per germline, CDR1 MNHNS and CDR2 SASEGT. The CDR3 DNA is TGTGCCAGCACCGGAGCCGCTAGCTCCTACAATGAGCAGTTCTTC. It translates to CASTGAASSYNEQFF.

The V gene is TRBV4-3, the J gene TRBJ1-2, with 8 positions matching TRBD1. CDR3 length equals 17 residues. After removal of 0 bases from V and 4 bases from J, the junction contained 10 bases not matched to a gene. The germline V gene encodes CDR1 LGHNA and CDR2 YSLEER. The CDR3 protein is CASSQDAPAGGIYGYTF. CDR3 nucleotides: TGCGCCAGCAGCCAAGACGCCCCCGCAGGGGGCATCTATGGCTACACCTTC.

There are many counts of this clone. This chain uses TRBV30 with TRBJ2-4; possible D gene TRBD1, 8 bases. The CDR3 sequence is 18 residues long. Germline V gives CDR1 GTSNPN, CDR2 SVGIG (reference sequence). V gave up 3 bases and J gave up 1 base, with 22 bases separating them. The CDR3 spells CAWRAGGGGFRAKNIQYF. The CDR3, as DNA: TGTGCCTGGAGGGCAGGGGGCGGGGGATTTAGGGCCAAAAACATTCAGTACTTC. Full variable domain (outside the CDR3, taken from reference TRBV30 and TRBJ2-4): SQTIHQWPATLVQPVGSPLSLECTVEGTSNPNLYWYRQAAGRGLQLLFYSVGIGQISSEVPQNLSASRPQDRQFILSSKKLLLSDSGFYLCAWRAGGGGFRAKNIQYFGAGTRLSVL.

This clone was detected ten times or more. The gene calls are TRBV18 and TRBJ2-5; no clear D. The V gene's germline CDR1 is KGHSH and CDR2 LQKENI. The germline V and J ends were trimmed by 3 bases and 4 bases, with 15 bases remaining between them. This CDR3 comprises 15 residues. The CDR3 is CASSPGTVGRETQYF. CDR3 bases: TGTGCCAGCTCACCGGGAACAGTTGGACGAGAGACCCAGTACTTC. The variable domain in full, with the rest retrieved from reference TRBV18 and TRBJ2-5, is NAGVMQNPRHLVRRRGQEARLRCSPMKGHSHVYWYRQLPEEGLKFMVYLQKENIIDESGMPKERFSAEFPKEGPSILRIQQVVRGDSAAYFCASSPGTVGRETQYFGPGTRLLVL.

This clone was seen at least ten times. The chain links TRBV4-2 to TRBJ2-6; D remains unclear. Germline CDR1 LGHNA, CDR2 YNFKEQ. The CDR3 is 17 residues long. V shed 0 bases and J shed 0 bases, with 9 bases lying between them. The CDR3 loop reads CASSQDGASSGANVLTF. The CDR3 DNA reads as TGTGCCAGCAGCCAAGATGGCGCATCCTCTGGGGCCAACGTCCTGACTTTC.

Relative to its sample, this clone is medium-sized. The DNA for the CDR3 is TGTGCCAGCAGTTCCCTACAGGGCCCGGAGACCCAGTACTTC. Amino acid sequence: CASSSLQGPETQYF. The chain employs TRBV28 and TRBJ2-5, with a weak D call TRBD1 (6 bases). This CDR3 spans 14 amino acids. The germline CDR1 and CDR2 sequences are MDHEN and SYDVKM. Trimming shortened V by 4 bases and J by 5 bases, and 14 bases separated the two germline ends.

The CDR3 DNA is TGTGCCAGCAGTTATGAGTCCGATCCGGGGAACTATGGCTACACCTTC. Protein sequence: CASSYESDPGNYGYTF. J is TRBJ1-2 and V is TRBV6-5; D remains unclear. V lost 3 bases and J lost 2, with 16 bases in between. This CDR3 has 16 residues. CDR1 and CDR2 from the germline V gene are MNHEY and SVGAGI.

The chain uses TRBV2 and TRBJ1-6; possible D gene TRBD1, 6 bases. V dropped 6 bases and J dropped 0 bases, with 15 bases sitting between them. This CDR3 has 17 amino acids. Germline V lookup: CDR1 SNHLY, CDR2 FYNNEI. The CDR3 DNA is TGTGCCAGCAGACCTGACAGGATTAGCTCCTATAATTCACCCCTCCACTTT. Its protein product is CASRPDRISSYNSPLHF.

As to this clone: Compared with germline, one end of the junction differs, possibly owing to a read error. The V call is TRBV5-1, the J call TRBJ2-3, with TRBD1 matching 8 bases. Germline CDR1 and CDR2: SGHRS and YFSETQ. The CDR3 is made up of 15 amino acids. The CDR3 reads CAISVGQGLTDTQYF. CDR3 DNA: TGCGCCATCAGCGTTGGACAGGGCCTCACAGATACGCAGTATTTT.

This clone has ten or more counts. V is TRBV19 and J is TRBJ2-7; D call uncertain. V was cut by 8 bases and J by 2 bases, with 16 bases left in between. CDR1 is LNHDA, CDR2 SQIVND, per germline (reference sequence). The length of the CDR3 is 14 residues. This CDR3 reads CASAPGLKPYEQYF. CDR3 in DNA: TGTGCCAGTGCCCCTGGGCTGAAACCCTACGAGCAGTACTTC.

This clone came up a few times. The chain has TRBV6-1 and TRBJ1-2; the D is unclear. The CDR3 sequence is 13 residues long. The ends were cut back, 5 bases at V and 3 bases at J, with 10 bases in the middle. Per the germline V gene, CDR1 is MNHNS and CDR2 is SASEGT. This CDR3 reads CASSLNTHYGYTF. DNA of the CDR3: TGTGCCAGCAGTTTAAACACCCACTATGGCTACACCTTC.

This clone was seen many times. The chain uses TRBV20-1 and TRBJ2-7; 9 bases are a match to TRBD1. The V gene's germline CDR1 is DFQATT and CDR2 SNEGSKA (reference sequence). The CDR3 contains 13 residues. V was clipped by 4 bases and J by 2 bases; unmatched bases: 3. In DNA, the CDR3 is TGCAGTGCTACACAGGGGGCCGCCTACGAGCAGTACTTC. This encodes CSATQGAAYEQYF.

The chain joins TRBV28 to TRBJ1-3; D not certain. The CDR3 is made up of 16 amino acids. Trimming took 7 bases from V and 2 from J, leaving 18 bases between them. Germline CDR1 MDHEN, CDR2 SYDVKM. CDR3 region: CASTSLVEGAGNTIYF. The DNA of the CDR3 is TGTGCCAGCACCTCGTTAGTCGAGGGTGCTGGAAACACCATATATTTT.

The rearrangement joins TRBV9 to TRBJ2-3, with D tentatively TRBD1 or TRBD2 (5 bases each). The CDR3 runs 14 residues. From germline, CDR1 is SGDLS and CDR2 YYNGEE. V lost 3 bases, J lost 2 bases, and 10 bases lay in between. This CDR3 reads CASSEGTVTDTQYF. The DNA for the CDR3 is TGTGCCAGCAGCGAGGGGACCGTCACAGATACGCAGTATTTT.

The CDR3 region is CASSQADTPSYEQYF. CDR3 in DNA: TGCGCCAGCAGCCAAGCCGACACTCCATCCTACGAGCAGTACTTC. The J gene is TRBJ2-7, the V gene TRBV4-1, with D hard to call. Germline lookup yields CDR1 MGHRA and CDR2 YSYEKL. V lost 1 base and J lost 1, with 11 bases in between. There are 15 residues in the CDR3.

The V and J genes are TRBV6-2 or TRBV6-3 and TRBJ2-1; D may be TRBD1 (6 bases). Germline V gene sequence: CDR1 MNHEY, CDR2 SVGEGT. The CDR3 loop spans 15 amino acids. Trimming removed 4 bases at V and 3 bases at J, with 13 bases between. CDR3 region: CASSSGVPLYNEQFF. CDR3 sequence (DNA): TGTGCCAGCAGTTCAGGGGTTCCCCTCTACAATGAGCAGTTCTTC.